This T cell receptor (beta chain) derives from a study of T cell responses to AZD1222 COVID-19 vaccine. Overall study results and limits: Baseline seropositivity characterized only 5 to 7 AZD1222 recipients.

A remark on this clone: The antigen is undetermined.

The CDR3 has 11 residues. Trimming shortened V by 6 bases and J by 7 bases, and 9 bases separated the two germline ends. The V gene's germline CDR1 is MNHEY and CDR2 SVGAGI. Data came from immunoSEQ multiplex PCR; TCRdb stores just in-frame clones and leaves some out. The sample holds fewer than 120,000 clones; about 94% are singletons and the top ten take about 3%. The material was peripheral blood, obtained 28 days after the second AZD1222 dose. This TCR derives from an adult who received the AZD1222 COVID-19 vaccine. The rearrangement links TRBV6-5 to TRBJ1-1, with D perhaps matching TRBD1 (5 bases). CDR3 loop: CASRGDLEAFF. Written as DNA, the CDR3 is TGTGCCAGCAGGGGGGATCTTGAAGCTTTCTTT.